A selection of T cell receptor beta chains follows, all from one sample in a study of blood T cell repertoires in COVID-19. TCRdb's copy holds only in-frame clones and misses some; the assay was immunoSEQ multiplex PCR. The profile covers over 150,000 clones, with about 87% appearing a single time and roughly 0.58% taken by the ten largest. Material: peripheral blood. The receptor source for this set is a man aged 55-75 years with COVID-19, enrolled during active disease. Both conserved end residues are part of each CDR3. A D gene is named only where the DNA matches it firmly.

TRBV6-5,TRBD1,TRBJ1-5,CASRDRESGNQPQHF
TRBV6-5,TRBD1,TRBJ1-6,CASSSLDRGNSPLHF
TRBV6-2/TRBV6-3,TRBD2,TRBJ2-2,CASSRLAGATNTGELFF
TRBV19,TRBD1,TRBJ1-1,CASSRRTGLMNTEAFF
TRBV7-2,NA,TRBJ1-5,CASSSGERVQPQHF
TRBV7-2,TRBD2,TRBJ2-5,CASRAGGQETQYF
TRBV7-2,NA,TRBJ2-7,CASSLDQGYSYEQYF
TRBV6-6,NA,TRBJ2-6,CASSLTPQESSGANVLTF
TRBV2,NA,TRBJ1-2,CASSGGFGYGYTF
TRBV7-3,TRBD2,TRBJ2-3,CASSFPGLAGGSTDTQYF
TRBV14,TRBD2,TRBJ2-2,CASSQVAGLGTGELFF
TRBV28,NA,TRBJ1-2,CASSMGGASNYGYTF
TRBV3-1/TRBV3-2,NA,TRBJ2-7,CASSQSVEQYF
TRBV27,NA,TRBJ2-5,CASSLGGGERYF
TRBV7-4,NA,TRBJ2-3,CASSLCSLSDTQYF
TRBV6-5,TRBD1,TRBJ1-6,CASSYSTGDNSPLHF
TRBV27,TRBD1,TRBJ1-4,CASSSTGTGREKLFF
TRBV5-1,NA,TRBJ1-6,CASSLALAGSPLHF
TRBV6-2/TRBV6-3,NA,TRBJ2-1,CASSWVARLSYNEQFF
TRBV7-8,NA,TRBJ2-7,CASSPPLGHEQYF
TRBV5-5,NA,TRBJ1-2,CASSQQGNYGYTF
TRBV7-3,NA,TRBJ2-6,CASTKQGALWGGANVLTF
TRBV7-2,NA,TRBJ2-5,CAVRGGQTQYF
TRBV4-1,TRBD2,TRBJ2-1,CASSQEGSGPTSNEQFF
TRBV30,NA,TRBJ1-1,CAWSGKTMMNTEAFF
TRBV25-1,NA,TRBJ2-7,CASEHYEQYF
TRBV11-2,NA,TRBJ1-1,CASSLDRLLNTEAFF
TRBV6-6,TRBD1,TRBJ1-1,CASRRDSANTEAFF
TRBV6-5,TRBD1,TRBJ1-4,CASRLTGGGNEKLFF
TRBV7-9,NA,TRBJ1-2,CASSSSDRYYGYTF
TRBV28,TRBD2,TRBJ2-1,CASALRGGGLDEQFF
TRBV9,TRBD1,TRBJ1-4,CASSPQQGLDEKLFF
TRBV12-3/TRBV12-4,NA,TRBJ2-5,CASSLRRETQYF
TRBV3-1/TRBV3-2,NA,TRBJ2-5,CASSQDLIGGKTQYF
TRBV18,NA,TRBJ2-3,CASSPRMIAGTDTQYF
TRBV18,TRBD1,TRBJ1-5,CASSPQGGNNQPQHF
TRBV29-1,NA,TRBJ1-1,CSGGTEAFF
TRBV6-5,TRBD1,TRBJ1-5,CASRKGTGTNQPQHF
TRBV10-2,NA,TRBJ1-6,CASSKQETYNSPLHF
TRBV28,TRBD1,TRBJ1-1,CASSSPTGGGRWDTEAFF
TRBV19,NA,TRBJ1-2,CASRRQDKNGYTF
TRBV2,TRBD2,TRBJ2-2,CASSLSGGNTGELFF